This is a list of T cell receptor beta chains from one sample in a study of T cell repertoires and HLA-DP antigens. Sequenced by immunoSEQ multiplex PCR; TCRdb stores in-frame clones only, minus some. The sample carries some 110,000 clones, about 92% recorded once. Antigens of these TCRs are unknown. Sequencing used CD4+ T cells from PBMCs. These receptors were obtained from a woman between 18 and 30 years old in good health and CMV-seronegative. CDR3s include the opening cysteine and the closing phenylalanine or tryptophan. D genes are given only for firm matches. Size is omitted from some rows. Given values are once, few, many or a class for expanded clones.

.	TRBV7-6	TRBJ2-3	.	14	CASSLESRTDTQYF	TGTGCCAGCAGCCTAGAGAGCCGCACAGATACGCAGTATTTT
TRBD2	TRBV2	TRBJ2-5	.	14	CASKTGTNQETQYF	TGTGCCAGCAAAACCGGGACTAATCAAGAGACCCAGTACTTC
TRBD1	TRBV7-3	TRBJ2-2	.	15	CASSRQGADTGELFF	TGTGCCAGCAGCCGACAGGGGGCGGACACCGGGGAGCTGTTTTTT
TRBD2	TRBV10-1	TRBJ2-1	.	15	CASAAGTSVNNEQFF	TGCGCCAGCGCCGCCGGGACTAGCGTCAACAATGAGCAGTTCTTC
TRBD1	TRBV27	TRBJ2-1	few	14	CASSTGQARAEQFF	TGTGCCAGCAGTACCGGACAGGCTAGGGCCGAGCAGTTCTTC
.	TRBV5-1	TRBJ1-3	.	13	CASSLSVGNTIYF	TGCGCCAGCAGCTTATCCGTCGGAAACACCATATATTTT
TRBD1	TRBV28	TRBJ2-3	.	17	CASSLSRDRGTFMTQYF	TGTGCCAGCAGTTTATCCCGTGACAGGGGGACATTTATGACGCAGTATTTT
.	TRBV29-1	TRBJ2-3	.	12	CSVISDRETQYF	TGCAGCGTAATTTCCGATAGGGAAACGCAGTATTTT
.	TRBV19	TRBJ1-3	.	9	CASSSTIYF	TGTGCCAGTAGCTCCACCATATATTTT
.	TRBV30	TRBJ2-7	.	17	CAWSFPRTGPKAYEQYF	TGTGCCTGGAGTTTTCCCCGCACCGGGCCGAAAGCCTACGAGCAGTACTTC
.	TRBV11-1	TRBJ1-2	.	15	CASSRDPQALYGYTF	TGTGCCAGCAGCCGCGACCCTCAAGCGCTCTATGGCTACACCTTC
TRBD1	TRBV6-5	TRBJ1-2	.	14	CASKPQGAGGGYTF	TGTGCCAGCAAACCACAGGGGGCCGGCGGGGGCTACACCTTC
.	TRBV6-1	TRBJ1-3	.	15	CASSGQAISGNTIYF	TGTGCCAGCAGTGGACAGGCTATCTCTGGAAACACCATATATTTT
.	TRBV9	TRBJ2-1	.	15	CASSVGASLLNEQFF	TGTGCCAGCAGCGTAGGGGCTAGCCTACTCAATGAGCAGTTCTTC
.	TRBV29-1	TRBJ1-1	few	14	CSVRSGGMNTEAFF	TGCAGCGTTCGTTCGGGGGGCATGAACACTGAAGCTTTCTTT
TRBD1	TRBV25-1	TRBJ2-7	once	13	CASSDRVPYEQYF	TGTGCCAGCAGCGACAGGGTTCCCTACGAGCAGTACTTC
.	TRBV7-8	TRBJ1-6	.	15	CASSSSGRGYSPLHF	TGTGCCAGCAGCTCCTCCGGACGGGGATATTCACCCCTCCACTTT
.	TRBV5-1	TRBJ2-4	few	15	CASSWSFEGKNIQYF	TGCGCCAGCAGCTGGTCTTTCGAGGGCAAAAACATTCAGTACTTC
.	TRBV10-3	TRBJ1-2	few	13	CATKTMQGRGYTF	TGTGCCACCAAGACCATGCAGGGAAGGGGCTACACCTTC